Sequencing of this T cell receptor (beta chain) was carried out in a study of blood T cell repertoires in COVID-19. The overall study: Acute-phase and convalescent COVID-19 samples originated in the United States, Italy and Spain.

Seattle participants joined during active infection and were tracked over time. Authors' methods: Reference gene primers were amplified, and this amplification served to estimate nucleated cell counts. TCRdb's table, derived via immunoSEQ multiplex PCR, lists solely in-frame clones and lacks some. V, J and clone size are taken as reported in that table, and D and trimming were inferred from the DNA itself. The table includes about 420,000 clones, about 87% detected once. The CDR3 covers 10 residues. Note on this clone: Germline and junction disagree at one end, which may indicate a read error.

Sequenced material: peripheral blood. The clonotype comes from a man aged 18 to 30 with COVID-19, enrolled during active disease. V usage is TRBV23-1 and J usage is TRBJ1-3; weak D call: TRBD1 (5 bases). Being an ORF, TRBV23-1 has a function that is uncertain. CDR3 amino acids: CASSPGDPHF. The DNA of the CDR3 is TGCGCCAGCAGTCCGGGGGACCCACATTTT.